This entry concerns a single T cell receptor beta chain. These data originate in a study of blood T cells in healthy people across ages. Next came a second PCR, run for about 7 to 12 cycles, which used a sample-barcoded 5' primer along with a J-beta primer mix. MiXCR was run by TCRdb on the 5' RACE reads, yielding one entry per CDR3 protein. The table has fewer than 800,000 distinct CDR3 sequences, about 25% seen once. The germline V gene has CDR1 SQVTM and CDR2 ANQGSEA. The length of the CDR3 is 16 residues. The V gene lost 3 bases and the J gene lost 2 bases, with 19 bases spanning the gap. The same specimen was also included in a second study, on T cells of mothers and their children. This second study says: The second PCR used the M1S primer, and this primer added sample barcodes and 2-4 random nucleotides. The TCR beta CDR3 read count exceeded 9.5 million for each mother and was several million for each child.

This sequence originates from a boy aged 5-17 years in good health. The chain combines TRBV29-1 with TRBJ2-5, with D possibly being TRBD1 (5 bases). Specimen: blood. The chain's CDR3 is CSVDGRVRFAQETQYF. The CDR3 nucleotides read TGCAGCGTTGATGGCAGGGTCAGGTTCGCTCAAGAGACCCAGTACTTC.